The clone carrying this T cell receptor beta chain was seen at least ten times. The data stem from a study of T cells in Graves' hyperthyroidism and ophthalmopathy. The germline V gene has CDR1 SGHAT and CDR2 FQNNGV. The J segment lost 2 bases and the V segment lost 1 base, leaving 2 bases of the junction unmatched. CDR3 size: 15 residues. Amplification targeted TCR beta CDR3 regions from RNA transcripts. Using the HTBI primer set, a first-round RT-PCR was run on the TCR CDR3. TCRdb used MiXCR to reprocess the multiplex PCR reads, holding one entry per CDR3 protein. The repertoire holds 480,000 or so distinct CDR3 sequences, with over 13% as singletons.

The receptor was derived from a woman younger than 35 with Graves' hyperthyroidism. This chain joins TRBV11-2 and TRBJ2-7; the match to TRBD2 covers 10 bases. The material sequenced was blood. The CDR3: CASSLGGLATYEQYF. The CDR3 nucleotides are TGTGCCAGCAGCTTAGGGGGACTAGCGACCTACGAGCAGTACTTC.